These 17 T cell receptor beta chains share one sample of origin, sequenced in a study of blood T cells in healthy people across ages. Using a J-beta primer mix together with a sample-barcoded 5' primer, a second PCR was run for about 7 to 12 cycles. TCRdb recomputed calls from the 5' RACE reads with MiXCR, one row per CDR3 protein. The data show about a million distinct CDR3 sequences, roughly two fifths seen once. Sequencing was performed on blood. The source of these receptors is a young man in good health.

The rearrangement uses TRBV28 and TRBJ2-1; 9 bases map to TRBD1. This CDR3 has 17 amino acids. V lost 5 bases to trimming and J lost 8 bases; unmatched junction nucleotides: 16. Per germline, CDR1 MDHEN and CDR2 SYDVKM. The CDR3 sequence is CASSTNRADRGTDEQFF. The DNA of the CDR3 is TGTGCCAGCAGTACCAACCGGGCGGACAGGGGAACGGATGAGCAGTTCTTC.

The chain has TRBV4-3 and TRBJ1-2; 8 bases align to TRBD1. V gave up 0 bases and J gave up 2 bases; unmatched junction bases: 5. The CDR3 has 16 amino acids. Germline assignment: CDR1 LGHNA and CDR2 YSLEER. CDR3 nucleotide sequence: TGCGCCAGCAGCCAAGATCGGAGACAGGGGAACTATGGCTACACCTTC. Protein product: CASSQDRRQGNYGYTF.

Note on this clonotype: This may arise from a read error, as a much more abundant clone is one base away. The V and J genes are TRBV20-1 and TRBJ2-1; D perhaps matches TRBD1 (5 bases). Per the germline V gene, CDR1 is DFQATT and CDR2 is SNEGSKA (reference sequence). V lost 3 bases, J lost 9 bases, and 12 bases lay in between. The CDR3 consists of 12 residues. The CDR3: CSARSEDSEQFF. CDR3 in DNA: TGCAGTGCTAGGTCCGAAGACAGTGAGCAGTTCTTC.

This rearrangement joins TRBV29-1 to TRBJ2-4; TRBD1 agrees at 8 bases. The DNA end is a closer match to TRBJ2-5, so the J assignment may be wrong. Germline V lookup: CDR1 SQVTM, CDR2 ANQGSEA. This CDR3 is 13 amino acids long. The CDR3 coding sequence is TGCAGCGTTTCTACAGGGGGTCAAGAGACCCAGTACTTC. Protein: CSVSTGGQETQYF.

The chain has TRBV12-3 or TRBV12-4 and TRBJ2-3; 8 bases line up with TRBD1. The J segment lost 4 bases and the V segment lost 4 bases, leaving 7 bases of the junction unmatched. This CDR3 comprises 15 residues. The CDR3 DNA reads TGTGCCAGCAGTTACCGCAGGGGGCGAGCAGATACGCAGTATTTT. Protein: CASSYRRGRADTQYF.

This clonotype was found a few times. The rearrangement uses TRBV12-3 or TRBV12-4 and TRBJ1-2, with 9 bases fitting TRBD1. The V segment lost 3 bases and the J segment 8 bases; nucleotides outside the gene matches: 4. This CDR3 comprises 13 residues. The CDR3 DNA reads TGTGCCAGCAGTTTTTGGGACAGGGAAGGCTACACCTTC. Translating it yields CASSFWDREGYTF.

Many counts were recorded for this clonotype. The chain combines TRBV5-1 with TRBJ2-5, with D unresolved. In germline, CDR1 is SGHRS, CDR2 YFSETQ. The CDR3 consists of 15 residues. V was pared by 1 base and J by 2 bases, with 12 bases between. In DNA form, the CDR3 reads TGCGCCAGCAGCTTGAATCCTGGCTTACAAGAGACCCAGTACTTC. This translates into CASSLNPGLQETQYF.

This chain joins TRBV6-2 or TRBV6-3 and TRBJ2-1, with TRBD2 as a possible D gene (6 bases). The CDR3 has 16 amino acids. Deletions cut 4 bases from V and 7 bases from J, with 20 bases between. The germline CDR1 and CDR2 sequences are MNHEY and SVGEGT. The chain's CDR3 is CASSFMAGRVGNEQFF. DNA for the CDR3: TGTGCCAGCAGTTTTATGGCGGGAAGGGTTGGTAATGAGCAGTTCTTC.

As concerns this clonotype: One junction end does not reproduce the germline sequence, and a read error may be involved. This rearrangement joins TRBV11-2 to TRBJ2-1, with 14 bases fitting TRBD2. Per the germline V gene, CDR1 is SGHAT and CDR2 is FQNNGV. The CDR3 contains 17 residues. This chain's CDR3 is CVSSLGTSGSSYNEQFF. The CDR3 bases are TGTGTCAGCAGCTTAGGGACTAGCGGGAGCTCCTACAATGAGCAGTTCTTC.

This clonotype was recorded a few times. V is TRBV5-5 and J is TRBJ1-5; tentatively, D is TRBD1 (6 bases). Per the germline V gene, CDR1 is SGHKS and CDR2 is YYEKEE (reference sequence). This CDR3 comprises 14 residues. V was shortened by 4 bases and J by 7 bases, with 15 bases between the two germline ends. This chain's CDR3 is CASSPGVLGQPQHF. The DNA for the CDR3 is TGTGCCAGCAGCCCAGGGGTTTTGGGACAGCCCCAGCATTTT.

This clonotype turned up a few times. The chain carries TRBV20-1 and TRBJ2-3; 9 bases are a match to TRBD1. The length of the CDR3 is 17 residues. In germline, CDR1 is DFQATT, CDR2 SNEGSKA (reference sequence). Germline trimming cut 6 bases from V and 6 bases from J; bases unmatched to any gene: 19. CDR3 loop: CSAPMMARDRDVDTQYF. The DNA of the CDR3 is TGCAGTGCCCCCATGATGGCGCGGGACAGGGACGTCGATACGCAGTATTTT.

The gene calls are TRBV14 and TRBJ2-7, with 9 bases matching TRBD2. J lost 5 bases, V lost 3 bases, and 11 bases had no gene match. The length of the CDR3 is 16 residues. CDR1 and CDR2 from the germline V gene are SGHDN and FVKESK. This chain's CDR3 is CASSQELWAGGNEQYF. In nucleotides, the CDR3 is TGTGCCAGCAGCCAGGAACTATGGGCGGGGGGGAACGAGCAGTACTTC.

This clonotype was observed a handful of times. This chain connects TRBV11-2 to TRBJ1-2; 7 nucleotides match TRBD1. The length of the CDR3 is 14 residues. CDR1 SGHAT and CDR2 FQNNGV come from the germline V gene. After removal of 5 bases from V and 6 bases from J, the junction contained 9 bases not matched to a gene. This chain's CDR3 is CASSVRQGSDGYTF. The CDR3 region has the DNA TGTGCCAGCAGCGTACGACAGGGCAGCGATGGCTACACCTTC.

The chain joins TRBV2 to TRBJ2-6; unclear D gene. Trimming removed 6 bases from V and 5 bases from J, with 14 bases in between. CDR1 is SNHLY and CDR2 is FYNNEI in the germline V gene. This CDR3 is 15 amino acids long. The CDR3: CASRETDARANVLTF. DNA for the CDR3: TGTGCCAGCAGAGAGACGGATGCTAGGGCCAACGTCCTGACTTTC.

The CDR3 region is CATSDTTPRFGYTF. DNA for the CDR3: TGTGCCACCAGTGACACAACCCCTCGATTCGGCTACACCTTC. The chain has TRBV24-1 and TRBJ1-2; D is undetermined. The germline gives CDR1 KGHDR, CDR2 SFDVKD. Trimming removed 4 bases at V and 8 bases at J, with 16 bases between. CDR3 size: 14 residues.

The chain employs TRBV28 and TRBJ1-2; a weak D match, TRBD1 (5 bases). Trimming left V 3 bases short and J 8 bases short, with 16 bases between. The length of the CDR3 is 14 residues. CDR1 and CDR2 from the germline V gene are MDHEN and SYDVKM. In nucleotides, the CDR3 is TGTGCCAGCAGTTTGCCCCAGGGCGTAGAAGGCTACACCTTC. This sequence encodes CASSLPQGVEGYTF.

The CDR3 DNA is TGTGCTAGTGGTTTCTCCGACAGGGGCAGCAATCAGCCCCAGCATTTT. Amino acids: CASGFSDRGSNQPQHF. The rearrangement joins TRBV12-5 to TRBJ1-5; 8 nucleotides line up with TRBD1. Germline CDR1 is LGHNT and CDR2 is FRNRAP. Unmatched junction bases numbered 5, after V lost 3 bases and J lost 1 base. The CDR3 has 16 residues.